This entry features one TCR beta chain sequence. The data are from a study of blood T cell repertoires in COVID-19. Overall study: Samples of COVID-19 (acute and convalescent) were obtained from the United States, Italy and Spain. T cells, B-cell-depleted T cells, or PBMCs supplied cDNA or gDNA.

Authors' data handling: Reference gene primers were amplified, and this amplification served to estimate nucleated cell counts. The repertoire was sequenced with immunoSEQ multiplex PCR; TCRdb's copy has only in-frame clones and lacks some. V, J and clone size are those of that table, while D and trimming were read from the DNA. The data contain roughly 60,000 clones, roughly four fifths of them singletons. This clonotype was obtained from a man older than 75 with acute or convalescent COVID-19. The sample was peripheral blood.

DNA of the CDR3: TGTGCCAGCAGCTATAGCGGGGGGGGGCAAGAGACCCAGTACTTC. This sequence encodes CASSYSGGGQETQYF. The chain links TRBV11-2 to TRBJ2-5, with 11 positions matching TRBD2. The CDR3 runs 15 residues. Germline CDR1 is SGHAT and CDR2 is FQNNGV. Losses at the gene ends were 4 bases for V and 2 bases for J; bases not matched to a gene: 3. The full variable domain, in which reference TRBV11-2 and TRBJ2-5 provide the parts outside the CDR3, is EAGVAQSPRYKIIEKRQSVAFWCNPISGHATLYWYQQILGQGPKLLIQFQNNGVVDDSQLPKDRFSAERLKGVDSTLKIQPAKLEDSAVYLCASSYSGGGQETQYFGPGTRLLVL.